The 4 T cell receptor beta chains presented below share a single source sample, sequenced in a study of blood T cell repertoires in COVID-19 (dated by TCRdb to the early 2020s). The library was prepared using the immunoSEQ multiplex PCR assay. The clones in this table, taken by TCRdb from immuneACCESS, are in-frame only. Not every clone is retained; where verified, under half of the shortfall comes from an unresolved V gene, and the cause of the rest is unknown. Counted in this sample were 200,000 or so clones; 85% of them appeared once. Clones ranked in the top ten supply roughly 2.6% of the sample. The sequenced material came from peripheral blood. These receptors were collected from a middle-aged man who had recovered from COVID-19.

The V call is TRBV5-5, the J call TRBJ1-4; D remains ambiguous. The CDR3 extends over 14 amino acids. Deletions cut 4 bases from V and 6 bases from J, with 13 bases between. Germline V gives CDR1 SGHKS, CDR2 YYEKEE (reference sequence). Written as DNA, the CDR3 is TGTGCCAGCAGCCCCCCTCGGGAATATGAAAAACTGTTTTTT. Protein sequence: CASSPPREYEKLFF.

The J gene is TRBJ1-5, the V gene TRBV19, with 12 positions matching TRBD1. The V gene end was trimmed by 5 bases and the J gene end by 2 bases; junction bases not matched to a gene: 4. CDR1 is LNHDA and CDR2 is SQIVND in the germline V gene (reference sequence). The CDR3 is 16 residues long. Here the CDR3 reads CASSLGTGGGNQPQHF. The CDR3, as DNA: TGTGCCAGTAGTCTCGGGACAGGGGGCGGCAATCAGCCCCAGCATTTT.

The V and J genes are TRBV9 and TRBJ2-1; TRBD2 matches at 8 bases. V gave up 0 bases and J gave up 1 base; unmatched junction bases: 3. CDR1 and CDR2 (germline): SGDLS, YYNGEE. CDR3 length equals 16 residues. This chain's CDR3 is CASSVGGTRSYNEQFF. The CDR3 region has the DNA TGTGCCAGCAGCGTAGGGGGGACTAGGTCCTACAATGAGCAGTTCTTC. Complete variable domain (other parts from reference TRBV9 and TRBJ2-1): DSGVTQTPKHLITATGQRVTLRCSPRSGDLSVYWYQQSLDQGLQFLIQYYNGEERAKGNILERFSAQQFPDLHSELNLSSLELGDSALYFCASSVGGTRSYNEQFFGPGTRLTVL.

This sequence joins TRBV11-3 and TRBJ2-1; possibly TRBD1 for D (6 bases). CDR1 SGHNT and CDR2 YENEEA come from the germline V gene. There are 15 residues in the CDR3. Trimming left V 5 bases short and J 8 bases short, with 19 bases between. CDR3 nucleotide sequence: TGTGCCAGCAGCCCTCGGGACATGCAGGTTGATGAGCAGTTCTTC. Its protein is CASSPRDMQVDEQFF.